The 8 T cell receptor beta chains in this list originate from one sample, sequenced in a study of OX40 agonist ivuxolimab in advanced cancers. Profiling relied on immunoSEQ multiplex PCR, and the TCRdb table lists in-frame clones only, not all of them. The repertoire holds fewer than 70,000 clones, with around 86% as singletons. Sequencing was performed on CD4+ or CD8+ T cells sorted from blood, taken in a trial of the OX40 agonist ivuxolimab. Receptors were obtained from an adult with an advanced solid tumor such as melanoma, head and neck, liver or kidney cancer.

The rearrangement joins TRBV5-4 to TRBJ1-1; D is perhaps TRBD1 (6 bases). The CDR3 covers 15 residues. Germline V gives CDR1 SGHNT, CDR2 YYREEE (reference sequence). Trimming removed 4 bases from V and 11 bases from J, with 24 bases in between. The CDR3: CASSMGGDTHGGAFF. The CDR3 nucleotides are TGTGCCAGCAGCATGGGTGGGGACACGCACGGCGGTGCTTTCTTT.

V is TRBV27 and J is TRBJ1-1; D is perhaps TRBD1 (5 bases). This CDR3 comprises 17 residues. CDR1 and CDR2 (germline): MNHEY, SMNVEV (reference sequence). Between the trimmed V and J ends, which lost 8 bases and 0 bases, there was a span of 22 bases. CDR3 sequence (DNA): TGTGCCAGCTTTAGATATCAATTAGGGGAGATGAACACTGAAGCTTTCTTT. Translating gives CASFRYQLGEMNTEAFF.

J is TRBJ1-5 and V is TRBV1. TRBV1 corresponds to a pseudogene. The CDR3 has 18 residues. DNA of the CDR3: TGCACCAGCAGCCTTCGCGGACCTGGGGGGGGTTTGAATCAGCCCCAGCATTTT. Its translation: CTSSLRGPGGGLNQPQHF.

V usage is TRBV11-2 and J usage is TRBJ1-1, with TRBD1 matching over 7 bases. The CDR3 spans 13 residues. V shed 2 bases, J shed 4 bases, and the junction held 1 base outside the gene matches. CDR1 and CDR2 from the germline V gene are SGHAT and FQNNGV. The CDR3, as DNA: TGTGCCAGCAGCTTATCAGGGGGCACTGAAGCTTTCTTT. It codes for CASSLSGGTEAFF.

With respect to this clone: At the DNA level, this CDR3 is encoded by other sequences in the same sample as well. This chain links TRBV5-1 with TRBJ1-3, with a tentative D call TRBD1 (5 bases). V dropped 4 bases and J dropped 0 bases, with 11 bases sitting between them. CDR1 is SGHRS and CDR2 is YFSETQ in the germline V gene. This CDR3 comprises 15 residues. Here the CDR3 reads CASSPEGSSGNTIYF. DNA for the CDR3: TGCGCCAGCAGCCCGGAGGGGTCCTCTGGAAACACCATATATTTT. The full variable domain, rest sourced from reference TRBV5-1 and TRBJ1-3, is KAGVTQTPRYLIKTRGQQVTLSCSPISGHRSVSWYQQTPGQGLQFLFEYFSETQRNKGNFPGRFSGRQFSNSRSEMNVSTLELGDSALYLCASSPEGSSGNTIYFGEGSWLTVV.

This clone was seen a single time. The chain couples TRBV18 to TRBJ2-7; D remains unclear. Per the germline V gene, CDR1 is KGHSH and CDR2 is LQKENI. Deletions cut 6 bases from V and 10 bases from J, with 13 bases between. CDR3 length: 11 residues. The CDR3 is CASSDIKEQYF. CDR3 nucleotides: TGTGCCAGCTCTGATATTAAAGAACAGTACTTC.

This clone was seen a few times. CDR3 loop: CASSFKIGTEAFF. CDR3 nucleotide sequence: TGTGCCAGCAGCTTCAAGATCGGCACTGAAGCTTTCTTT. The rearrangement joins TRBV7-9 to TRBJ1-1; D uncertain. CDR1 is SEHNR and CDR2 is FQNEAQ in the germline V gene (reference sequence). The V and J ends lost 3 bases and 4 bases respectively, with 9 bases between them. The CDR3 consists of 13 residues.

The sample holds a few counts of this clone. The chain joins TRBV7-3 to TRBJ2-3; a possible D gene is TRBD1 (5 bases). The CDR3 spans 11 residues. The V gene's germline CDR1 is SGHTA and CDR2 FQGTGA. The V end lost 8 bases, the J end lost 5 bases, and 8 bases lay between the germline ends. This CDR3 reads CASAQGDTQYF. CDR3 DNA sequence: TGTGCCAGCGCTCAGGGAGATACGCAGTATTTT.